This T cell receptor beta chain derives from a study of T cell responses to AZD1222 COVID-19 vaccine. Method: immunoSEQ multiplex PCR; TCRdb's copy keeps in-frame clones and lacks some. Found here are approximately 97,000 clones, 86% of them singletons; the top ten hold approximately 5%. General observations from the study: Once two AZD1222 doses were given, Spike-specific TCR breadth and depth went up.

Germline V gene lookup returns CDR1 SEHNR and CDR2 FQNEAQ (reference sequence). The CDR3 has 16 residues. Trimming took off 5 bases at V and 4 bases at J, with 20 bases between the two ends. Points on this clone: Its target is not known.

V and J are TRBV7-9 and TRBJ1-2, with D unclear. The source of this sequence is an adult in good health. This specimen was peripheral blood, taken on day 0 of AZD1222 vaccination. This CDR3 is CASSPSFWEVFYGYTF. CDR3 nucleotides: TGTGCCAGCAGCCCGTCGTTCTGGGAAGTTTTCTATGGCTACACCTTC.